These 16 T cell receptor beta chains share one sample of origin, sequenced in a study of blood T cell repertoires in COVID-19. Sequencing was performed with immunoSEQ multiplex PCR; in TCRdb, only in-frame clones are kept and a portion is missing. The sample contains around 180,000 clones, 80% to 90% of which appear only once. Input material: peripheral blood. Receptors were obtained from a man aged 60 to 75 with acute or convalescent COVID-19.

This clone has only a few counts. This chain uses TRBV7-2 with TRBJ1-5; weak D call: TRBD1 (5 bases). V was shortened by 0 bases and J by 4 bases, with 10 bases between the two germline ends. This CDR3 is 15 amino acids long. Germline CDR1 is SGHTA and CDR2 is FQGNSA. CDR3 amino acids: CASSLAGLVNQPQHF. For the CDR3, the DNA is TGTGCCAGCAGCTTAGCGGGGCTCGTTAATCAGCCCCAGCATTTT. Full variable domain (remainder filled in from reference TRBV7-2 and TRBJ1-5): GAGVSQSPSNKVTEKGKDVELRCDPISGHTALYWYRQSLGQGLEFLIYFQGNSAPDKSGLPSDRFSAERTGGSVSTLTIQRTQQEDSAVYLCASSLAGLVNQPQHFGDGTRLSIL.

The V gene is TRBV3-1 (or the pseudogene TRBV3-2), the J gene TRBJ2-7; D is unresolved. There are 13 residues in the CDR3. The V gene lost 4 bases and the J gene lost 3 bases, with 10 bases spanning the gap. In germline, CDR1 is LGHDT, CDR2 YNNKEL (reference sequence). In DNA form, the CDR3 reads TGTGCCAGCAGCCCCTCCCGGAGCTACGAGCAGTACTTC. Its translation: CASSPSRSYEQYF.

The gene calls are TRBV27 and TRBJ2-3; 7 bases fit TRBD2. With V trimmed by 3 bases and J by 2 bases, 11 bases remained unmatched. The CDR3 sequence is 17 residues long. The germline V gene has CDR1 MNHEY and CDR2 SMNVEV (reference sequence). CDR3: CASSLWGGSGFTDTQYF. The CDR3 DNA reads TGTGCCAGCAGTTTGTGGGGGGGTAGCGGATTCACAGATACGCAGTATTTT.

The chain recombines TRBV19 with TRBJ1-4; TRBD1 matches at 8 bases. The germline V gene encodes CDR1 LNHDA and CDR2 SQIVND (reference sequence). CDR3 size: 19 residues. Trimming took 3 bases from V and 2 from J; bases not matched to a gene: 14. The CDR3 reads CASSIEGQGGFSTNEKLFF. The CDR3 DNA follows: TGTGCCAGTAGTATCGAAGGACAGGGAGGGTTTTCGACTAATGAAAAACTGTTTTTT.

The V and J genes are TRBV10-3 and TRBJ2-1, with D possibly TRBD2 on 6 matching bases. The CDR3 spans 15 residues. Germline-derived CDR1 and CDR2 are ENHRY and SYGVKD. Trimming took off 4 bases at V and 1 base at J, with 11 bases between the two ends. Here the CDR3 reads CAISAPGTSYNEQFF. CDR3 DNA sequence: TGTGCCATCAGTGCTCCCGGGACTTCCTACAATGAGCAGTTCTTC.

This clone has just a few counts. The V call is TRBV19, the J call TRBJ1-1, with a weak D call TRBD1 (6 bases). The CDR3 has 15 amino acids. Per the germline V gene, CDR1 is LNHDA and CDR2 is SQIVND (reference sequence). Trimming shortened V by 6 bases and J by 0 bases, and 14 bases separated the two germline ends. CDR3 loop: CASSGQLWLNTEAFF. Written as DNA, the CDR3 is TGTGCCAGTAGCGGACAGCTTTGGCTGAACACTGAAGCTTTCTTT.

The rearrangement joins TRBV30 to TRBJ1-1; 11 bases line up with TRBD1. Germline V CDR1 and CDR2: GTSNPN, SVGIG (reference sequence). V shed 4 bases, J shed 4 bases, and the junction held 11 bases outside the gene matches. This CDR3 has 16 residues. This chain's CDR3 is CAWNIPDRGQSTEAFF. The CDR3 nucleotides are TGTGCCTGGAATATTCCGGACAGGGGGCAGAGCACTGAAGCTTTCTTT.

The CDR3 bases are TGTGCCAGCAGTTTGGAGGGGGCGTACACTGAAGCTTTCTTT. This codes for CASSLEGAYTEAFF. The chain links TRBV28 to TRBJ1-1, with 7 bases lining up with TRBD1. The CDR3 runs to 14 residues. Germline CDR1 and CDR2: MDHEN and SYDVKM. Losses at the gene ends were 3 bases for V and 3 bases for J; bases not matched to a gene: 4. The full variable domain, its missing parts supplied by reference TRBV28 and TRBJ1-1, is DVKVTQSSRYLVKRTGEKVFLECVQDMDHENMFWYRQDPGLGLRLIYFSYDVKMKEKGDIPEGYSVSREKKERFSLILESASTNQTSMYLCASSLEGAYTEAFFGQGTRLTVV.

In this sample, this clone turned up a few times. The chain links TRBV11-2 to TRBJ2-1; 9 bases fit TRBD2. The CDR3 length is 17 residues. The trim removed 5 bases at V and 7 bases at J, leaving 15 bases unmatched. Germline V gene lookup returns CDR1 SGHAT and CDR2 FQNNGV. The CDR3 region has the DNA TGTGCCAGCAGCCTAAGGCCCGCTAGCGGGACAGTGAATGAGCAGTTCTTC. This codes for CASSLRPASGTVNEQFF.

This chain connects TRBV6-5 to TRBJ1-1; D might be TRBD1 (6 bases). The CDR3 extends over 16 amino acids. CDR1 and CDR2 from the germline V gene are MNHEY and SVGAGI. Deletions cut 0 bases from V and 0 bases from J, with 11 bases between. The CDR3 region has the DNA TGTGCCAGCAGTTACTCGTCCCAGGGGATGAACACTGAAGCTTTCTTT. This encodes CASSYSSQGMNTEAFF.

The DNA for the CDR3 is TGTGCCAGCATCAACCCCGGTCGGACTTCTCGTCGGGAGACCCAGTACTTC. Its protein product is CASINPGRTSRRETQYF. The genes are TRBV7-3 and TRBJ2-5; D is possibly TRBD2 (5 bases). CDR3 length: 17 amino acids. V lost 7 bases to trimming and J lost 5 bases, with 26 bases between them. The germline V gene has CDR1 SGHTA and CDR2 FQGTGA.

The chain couples TRBV28 to TRBJ2-4; 7 nucleotides line up with TRBD2. CDR3 length equals 16 residues. The V and J ends lost 7 bases and 4 bases, in that order; junction bases with no gene match: 13. Germline CDR1 is MDHEN and CDR2 is SYDVKM. Written as DNA, the CDR3 is TGTGCCAGCACCCTGGGGGGGGTAACGGGTAAAAACATTCAGTACTTC. Encoded protein: CASTLGGVTGKNIQYF.

This rearrangement joins TRBV5-1 to TRBJ1-1, with D possibly being TRBD1 (6 bases). Trimming left V 4 bases short and J 5 bases short, with 12 bases between. Germline assignment: CDR1 SGHRS and CDR2 YFSETQ. There are 13 residues in the CDR3. The CDR3: CASSNTGMTEAFF. The DNA for the CDR3 is TGCGCCAGCAGCAATACAGGGATGACTGAAGCTTTCTTT.

This chain connects TRBV7-9 to TRBJ2-5, with TRBD1 matching 7 bases. Trimming cost V 8 bases and J 2 bases; bases outside gene matches: 17. This CDR3 spans 17 amino acids. CDR1 and CDR2 from the germline V gene are SEHNR and FQNEAQ (reference sequence). CDR3 in DNA: TGTGCCAGCGGCTATACAGGGGACGGGAATGGGCAAGAGACCCAGTACTTC. Protein sequence: CASGYTGDGNGQETQYF.

The chain recombines TRBV2 with TRBJ2-2; perhaps TRBD1 as D (6 bases). Trimming left V 0 bases short and J 8 bases short, with 13 bases between. Looked up from germline, CDR1 is SNHLY and CDR2 is FYNNEI. The CDR3 is 15 amino acids. The CDR3 bases are TGTGCCAGCAGTGAAGCGTACAGGGCTGGAGGGGAGCTGTTTTTT. This codes for CASSEAYRAGGELFF.

The chain links TRBV6-2 or TRBV6-3 to TRBJ2-1, with 10 bases lining up with TRBD2. V lost 3 bases to trimming and J lost 8 bases; unmatched junction nucleotides: 22. This CDR3 spans 20 amino acids. The germline gives CDR1 MNHEY, CDR2 SVGEGT. The CDR3, as DNA: TGTGCCAGCAGTTATTCAGCGGGAGGGCCCCAATCGATAGGACCCGATGAGCAGTTCTTC. This gives the protein CASSYSAGGPQSIGPDEQFF.